The sequence of this T cell receptor (beta chain) was determined in a study of blood T cell repertoires in COVID-19. Study details: From the United States, Italy and Spain came samples of acute and convalescent COVID-19. From T cells, B-cell-depleted T cells, or PBMCs came the material, which was cDNA or gDNA.

In the authors' workflow: Amplification with reference gene primers provided the estimates of nucleated cell counts. Sequencing used immunoSEQ multiplex PCR; TCRdb keeps in-frame clones, though not all of them. The V and J calls and the clone size are those of that table, but D and trimming were determined from the DNA. The sample carries 80,000 to 100,000 clones, roughly 86% recorded once. Trimming cost V 4 bases and J 3 bases; bases outside gene matches: 6. CDR1 SGHTA and CDR2 FQGNSA come from the germline V gene. The CDR3 runs to 17 residues. The chain couples TRBV7-2 to TRBJ2-1; 13 bases line up with TRBD2. This receptor was obtained from a man aged 45-60 years with acute or convalescent COVID-19. The specimen was peripheral blood. The CDR3 DNA reads as TGTGCCAGCAGCTCAACGACTAGCGGGGGGAGCTACAATGAGCAGTTCTTC. Its translation is CASSSTTSGGSYNEQFF.